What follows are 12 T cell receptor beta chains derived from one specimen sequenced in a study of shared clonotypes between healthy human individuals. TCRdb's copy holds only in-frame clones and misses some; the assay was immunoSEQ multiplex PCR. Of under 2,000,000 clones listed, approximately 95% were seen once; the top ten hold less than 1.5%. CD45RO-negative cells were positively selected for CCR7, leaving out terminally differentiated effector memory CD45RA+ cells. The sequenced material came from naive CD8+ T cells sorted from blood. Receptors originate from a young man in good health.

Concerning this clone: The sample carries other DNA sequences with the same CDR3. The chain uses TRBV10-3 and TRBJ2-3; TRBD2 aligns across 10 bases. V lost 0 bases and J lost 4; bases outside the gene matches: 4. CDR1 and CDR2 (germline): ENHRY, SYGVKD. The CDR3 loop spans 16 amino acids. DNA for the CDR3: TGTGCCATCAGTGAGTCGCTAGCGGGAGAGGCAGATACGCAGTATTTT. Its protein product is CAISESLAGEADTQYF.

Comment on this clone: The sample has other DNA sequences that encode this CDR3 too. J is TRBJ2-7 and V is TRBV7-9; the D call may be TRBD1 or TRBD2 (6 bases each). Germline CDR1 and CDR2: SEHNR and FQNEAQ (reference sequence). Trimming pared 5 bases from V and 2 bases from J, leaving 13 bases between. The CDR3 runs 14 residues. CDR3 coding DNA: TGTGCCAGCAGCCCCGGTGGGGGGCCCTACGAGCAGTACTTC. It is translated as CASSPGGGPYEQYF.

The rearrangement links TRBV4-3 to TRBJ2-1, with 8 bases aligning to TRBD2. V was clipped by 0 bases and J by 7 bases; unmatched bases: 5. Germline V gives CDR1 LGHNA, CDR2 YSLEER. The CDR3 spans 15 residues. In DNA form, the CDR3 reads TGCGCCAGCAGCCAAGAGGGACTAGTATGGAATGAGCAGTTCTTC. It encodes CASSQEGLVWNEQFF.

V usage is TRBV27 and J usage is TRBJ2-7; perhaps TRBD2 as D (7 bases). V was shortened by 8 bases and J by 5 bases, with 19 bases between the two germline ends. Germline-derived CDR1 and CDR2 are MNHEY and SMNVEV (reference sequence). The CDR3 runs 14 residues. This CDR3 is CASAWGGAGNEQYF. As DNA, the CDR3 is TGTGCCAGCGCCTGGGGGGGGGCCGGCAACGAGCAGTACTTC.

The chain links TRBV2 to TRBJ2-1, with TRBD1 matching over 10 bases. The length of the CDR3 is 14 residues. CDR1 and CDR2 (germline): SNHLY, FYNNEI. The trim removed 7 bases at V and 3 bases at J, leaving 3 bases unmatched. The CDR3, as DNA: TGTGCCAGCAAGCGGACAGGGGGCTACAATGAGCAGTTCTTC. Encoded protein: CASKRTGGYNEQFF.

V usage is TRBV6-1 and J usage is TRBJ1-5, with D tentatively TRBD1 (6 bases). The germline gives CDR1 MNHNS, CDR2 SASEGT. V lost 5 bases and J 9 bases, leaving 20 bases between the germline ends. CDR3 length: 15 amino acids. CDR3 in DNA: TGTGCCAGCAGTCCAAGGGGGGAGCAGGTATGGCCCCAGCATTTT. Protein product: CASSPRGEQVWPQHF.

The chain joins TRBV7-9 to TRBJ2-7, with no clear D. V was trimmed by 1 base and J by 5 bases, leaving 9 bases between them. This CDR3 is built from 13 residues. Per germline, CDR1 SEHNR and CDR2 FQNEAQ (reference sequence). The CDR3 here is CASSLGQRNEQYF. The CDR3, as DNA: TGTGCCAGCAGCTTAGGGCAGAGGAACGAGCAGTACTTC. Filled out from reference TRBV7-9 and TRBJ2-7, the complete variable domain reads DTGVSQNPRHKITKRGQNVTFRCDPISEHNRLYWYRQTLGQGPEFLTYFQNEAQLEKSRLLSDRFSAERPKGSFSTLEIQRTEQGDSAMYLCASSLGQRNEQYFGPGTRLTVT.

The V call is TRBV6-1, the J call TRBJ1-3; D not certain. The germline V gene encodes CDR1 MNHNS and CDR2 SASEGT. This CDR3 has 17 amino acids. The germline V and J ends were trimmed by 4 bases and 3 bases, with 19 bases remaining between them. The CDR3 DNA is TGTGCCAGCAGTGCTAACGGGCCCTTTACGGGTGGAAACACCATATATTTT. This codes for CASSANGPFTGGNTIYF.

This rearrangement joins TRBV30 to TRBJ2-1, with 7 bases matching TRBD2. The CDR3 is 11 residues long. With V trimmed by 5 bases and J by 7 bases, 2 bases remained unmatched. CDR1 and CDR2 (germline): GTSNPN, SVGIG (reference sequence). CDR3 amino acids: CAWGRVNEQFF. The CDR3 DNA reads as TGTGCCTGGGGGAGGGTGAATGAGCAGTTCTTC.

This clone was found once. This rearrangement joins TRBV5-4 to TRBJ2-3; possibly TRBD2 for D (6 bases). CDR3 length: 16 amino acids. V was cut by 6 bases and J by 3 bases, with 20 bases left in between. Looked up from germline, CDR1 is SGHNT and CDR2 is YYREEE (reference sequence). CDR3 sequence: CASTQNAGWGTDTQYF. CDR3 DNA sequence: TGTGCCAGCACCCAGAATGCGGGATGGGGGACAGATACGCAGTATTTT.

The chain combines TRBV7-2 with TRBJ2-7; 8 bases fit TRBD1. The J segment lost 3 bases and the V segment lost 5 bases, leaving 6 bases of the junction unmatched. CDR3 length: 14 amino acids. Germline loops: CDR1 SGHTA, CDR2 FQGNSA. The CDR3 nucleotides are TGTGCCAGCAGCCCCCCGGGACAGGTCTACGAGCAGTACTTC. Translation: CASSPPGQVYEQYF.

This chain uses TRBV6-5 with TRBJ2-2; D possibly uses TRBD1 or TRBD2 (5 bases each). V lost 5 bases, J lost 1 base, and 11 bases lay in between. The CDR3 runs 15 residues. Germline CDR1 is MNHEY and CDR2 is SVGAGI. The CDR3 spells CASSPGAGNTGELFF. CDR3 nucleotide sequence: TGTGCCAGCAGTCCCGGGGCGGGGAACACCGGGGAGCTGTTTTTT.